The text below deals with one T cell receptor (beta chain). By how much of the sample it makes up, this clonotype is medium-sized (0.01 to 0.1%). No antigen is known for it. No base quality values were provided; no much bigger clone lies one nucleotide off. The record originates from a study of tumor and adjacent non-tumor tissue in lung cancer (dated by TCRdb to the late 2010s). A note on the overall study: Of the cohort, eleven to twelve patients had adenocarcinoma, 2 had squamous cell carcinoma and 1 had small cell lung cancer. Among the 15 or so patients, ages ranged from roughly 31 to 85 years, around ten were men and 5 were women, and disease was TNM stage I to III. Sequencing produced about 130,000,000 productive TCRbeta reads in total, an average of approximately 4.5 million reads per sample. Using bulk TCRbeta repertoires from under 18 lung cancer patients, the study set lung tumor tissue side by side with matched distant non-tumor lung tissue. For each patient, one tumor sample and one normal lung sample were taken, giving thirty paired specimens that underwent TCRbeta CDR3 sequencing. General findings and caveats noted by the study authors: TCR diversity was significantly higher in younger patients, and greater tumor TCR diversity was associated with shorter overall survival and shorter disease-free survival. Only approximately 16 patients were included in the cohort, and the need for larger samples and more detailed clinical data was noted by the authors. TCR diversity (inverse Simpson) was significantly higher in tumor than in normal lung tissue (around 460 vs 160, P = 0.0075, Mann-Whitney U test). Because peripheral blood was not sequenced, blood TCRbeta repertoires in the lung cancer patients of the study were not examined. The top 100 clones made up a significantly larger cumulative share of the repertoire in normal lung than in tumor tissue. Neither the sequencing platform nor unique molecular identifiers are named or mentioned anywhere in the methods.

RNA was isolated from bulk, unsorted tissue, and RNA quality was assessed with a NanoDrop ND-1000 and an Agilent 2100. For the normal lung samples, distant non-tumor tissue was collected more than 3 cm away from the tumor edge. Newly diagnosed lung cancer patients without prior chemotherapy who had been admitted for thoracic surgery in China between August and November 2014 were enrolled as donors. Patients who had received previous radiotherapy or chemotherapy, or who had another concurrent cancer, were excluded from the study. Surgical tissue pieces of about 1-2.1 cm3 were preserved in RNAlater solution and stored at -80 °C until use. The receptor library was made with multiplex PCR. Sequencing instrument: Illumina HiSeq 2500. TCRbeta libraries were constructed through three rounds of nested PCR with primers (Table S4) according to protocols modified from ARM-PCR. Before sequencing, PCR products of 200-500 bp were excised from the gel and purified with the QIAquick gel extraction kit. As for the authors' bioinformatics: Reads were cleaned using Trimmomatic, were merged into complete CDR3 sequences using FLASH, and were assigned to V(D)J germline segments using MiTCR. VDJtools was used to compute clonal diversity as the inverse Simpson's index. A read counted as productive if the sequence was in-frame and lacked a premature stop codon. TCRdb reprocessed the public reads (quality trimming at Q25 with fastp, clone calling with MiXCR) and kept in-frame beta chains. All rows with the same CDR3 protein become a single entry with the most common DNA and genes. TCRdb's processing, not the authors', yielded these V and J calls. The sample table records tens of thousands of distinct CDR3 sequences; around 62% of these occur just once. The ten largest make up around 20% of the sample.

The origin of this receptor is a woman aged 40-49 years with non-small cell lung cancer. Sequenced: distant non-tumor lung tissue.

The DNA sequence is as follows: TGTGCCAGCAGCGGGGCAAAAAGCTCCTACGAGCAGTACTTC. It specifies CASSGAKSSYEQYF. Here the chain combines TRBV11-2 and TRBJ2-7, and possibly TRBD1, on 5 matching bases. Spanning cysteine to phenylalanine, the CDR3 consists of 14 amino acids. CDR3 DNA only is kept here, 42 bases in frame from base 1. Relative to germline, V is 5 bases shorter and J is 0 bases shorter, with 11 bases between their ends. The germline V gene provides CDR1 SGHAT and CDR2 FQNNGV.